One sample yielded the 27 T cell receptor beta chains listed below, sequenced in a study of cytomegalovirus exposure and HLA in healthy donors. 60 Vbeta and 13 Jbeta primers were used in PCR. The data were produced by immunoSEQ multiplex PCR, yet TCRdb's version contains in-frame clones alone and is incomplete. The data hold about 160,000 clones, with 65% to 90% observed a single time. Input material: PBMCs. These receptors all stem from a middle-aged man in good health and CMV-seropositive.

The rearrangement joins TRBV4-1 to TRBJ1-3; TRBD1 aligns across 8 bases. From germline, CDR1 is MGHRA and CDR2 YSYEKL. The ends lost 0 bases at V and 8 bases at J; junction bases unmatched: 15. The CDR3 spans 18 residues. The CDR3 DNA follows: TGCGCCAGCAGCCAAGAGGACAGGGTCTGGCTCAAAGGGGACACCATATATTTT. This translates into CASSQEDRVWLKGDTIYF.

This chain joins TRBV7-6 and TRBJ2-2; the D gene is possibly TRBD1 (5 bases). CDR1 is SGHVS and CDR2 is FNYEAQ in the germline V gene. The CDR3 loop spans 17 amino acids. The germline V and J ends were trimmed by 2 bases and 5 bases, with 18 bases remaining between them. The CDR3 DNA reads TGTGCCAGCAGCTTACTTTCGACAGAAGAAAATACCGGGGAGCTGTTTTTT. Encoded protein: CASSLLSTEENTGELFF.

In this sample, this clone turned up once. Additional DNA sequences in this sample encode the identical CDR3. V gene TRBV11-2 combines with J gene TRBJ2-7; D may be TRBD2 (6 bases). CDR1 and CDR2 from the germline V gene are SGHAT and FQNNGV. The CDR3 consists of 15 residues. Trimming removed 1 base at V and 2 bases at J, with 12 bases between. CDR3 nucleotides: TGTGCCAGCAGCTTAGGGAGAGGAGGGGCCTACGAGCAGTACGTC. Translating gives CASSLGRGGAYEQYV.

On this clone itself: At one end, the junction sequence differs from germline, possibly due to a read error. In nucleotides, the CDR3 is TGTGCTAGCAGCTTAGCGGGCCCCTCTAATGAGCAGTTCTTC. Protein product: CASSLAGPSNEQFF. This chain connects TRBV7-7 to TRBJ2-1; 7 nucleotides align to TRBD2. The CDR3 has 14 residues. Per germline, CDR1 SSHAT and CDR2 FNYEAQ (reference sequence).

To note about this clone: Germline is not matched at one junction end, which may reflect a read error. This sequence joins TRBV7-9 and TRBJ1-1; tentatively, D is TRBD1 (5 bases). The CDR3 runs to 16 residues. Germline loops: CDR1 SEHNR, CDR2 FQNEAQ (reference sequence). The CDR3: CSSIVLGVGEATEAFF. Written as DNA, the CDR3 is TGTTCCAGCATCGTACTCGGGGTAGGGGAGGCTACTGAAGCTTTCTTT.

This clone turned up a few times. The chain uses TRBV5-4 and TRBJ1-2; TRBD1 agrees at 9 bases. Trimming took 1 base from V and 5 from J; bases not matched to a gene: 6. CDR1 and CDR2 (germline): SGHNT, YYREEE (reference sequence). This CDR3 comprises 15 residues. In DNA form, the CDR3 reads TGTGCCAGCAGCTTGAGGACAGGGGATTTGTATGGCTACACCTTC. The encoded protein is CASSLRTGDLYGYTF. Based on the CDR3 plus reference TRBV5-4 and TRBJ1-2, the full variable domain is ETGVTQSPTHLIKTRGQQVTLRCSSQSGHNTVSWYQQALGQGPQFIFQYYREEENGRGNFPPRFSGLQFPNYSSELNVNALELDDSALYLCASSLRTGDLYGYTFGSGTRLTVV.

The rearrangement uses TRBV4-1 and TRBJ1-2, with D tentatively TRBD1 (6 bases). The V gene lost 1 base and the J gene lost 3 bases, with 12 bases spanning the gap. This CDR3 is built from 15 residues. Germline CDR1 and CDR2: MGHRA and YSYEKL. CDR3 residues: CASSQVLAGDYGYTF. As DNA, the CDR3 is TGCGCCAGCAGCCAAGTTCTTGCAGGGGACTATGGCTACACCTTC.

The table lists this clone with a few counts. The chain links TRBV7-2 to TRBJ2-3, with 9 bases matching TRBD2. This CDR3 has 13 residues. In germline, CDR1 is SGHTA, CDR2 FQGNSA. V shed 3 bases and J 5 bases; nucleotides not matched to a gene: 0. The CDR3 is CASSLTSGDTQYF. The CDR3, as DNA: TGTGCCAGCAGCTTGACTAGCGGAGATACGCAGTATTTT.

This clone was observed a single time. This rearrangement joins TRBV6-5 to TRBJ1-3; D is unclear. In germline, CDR1 is MNHEY, CDR2 SVGAGI. The CDR3 spans 14 residues. Between the trimmed V and J ends, which lost 5 bases and 0 bases, there was a span of 8 bases. The CDR3 sequence is CASSEGGSGNTIYF. The CDR3 DNA sequence: TGTGCCAGCAGTGAAGGCGGCTCTGGAAACACCATATATTTT.

This rearrangement joins TRBV9 to TRBJ2-2; 13 bases line up with TRBD2. The CDR3 length is 18 residues. V gave up 3 bases and J gave up 6 bases; unmatched junction bases: 11. Looked up from germline, CDR1 is SGDLS and CDR2 is YYNGEE. The CDR3: CASSARTSGRTTSGELFF. The CDR3 DNA reads TGTGCCAGCAGCGCTAGGACTAGCGGGAGAACCACGTCCGGGGAGCTGTTTTTT.

The chain couples TRBV11-2 to TRBJ2-1, with D possibly TRBD1 on 5 matching bases. This CDR3 is 13 amino acids long. Germline V gene sequence: CDR1 SGHAT, CDR2 FQNNGV. Between the trimmed V and J ends, which lost 5 bases and 4 bases, there was a span of 9 bases. CDR3 sequence: CASSHPGYNEQFF. The DNA for the CDR3 is TGTGCCAGCAGCCATCCAGGGTACAATGAGCAGTTCTTC.

Notes on this clone: This sample includes further DNA sequences coding for the same CDR3. The J gene is TRBJ2-7, the V gene TRBV5-1; TRBD2 agrees at 8 bases. J lost 0 bases, V lost 2 bases, and 7 bases had no gene match. The V gene's germline CDR1 is SGHRS and CDR2 YFSETQ. The CDR3 spans 16 residues. CDR3 region: CASSLRAGGASYEQYF. The DNA for the CDR3 is TGCGCCAGCAGCTTACGTGCGGGGGGCGCCTCCTACGAGCAGTACTTC.

This chain links TRBV30 with TRBJ2-5; a weak D match, TRBD2 (5 bases). V was shortened by 0 bases and J by 1 base, with 9 bases between the two germline ends. The germline gives CDR1 GTSNPN, CDR2 SVGIG (reference sequence). The CDR3 runs 14 residues. CDR3 DNA sequence: TGTGCCTGGAGTGTGAGGGCCTTCCAAGAGACCCAGTACTTC. It encodes CAWSVRAFQETQYF.

The chain uses TRBV19 and TRBJ2-2; 10 bases are shared with TRBD1. The CDR3 has 15 residues. CDR1 and CDR2 from the germline V gene are LNHDA and SQIVND (reference sequence). The V and J ends lost 5 bases and 5 bases, in that order; junction bases with no gene match: 5. The DNA of the CDR3 is TGTGCCAGTAGTCCCGGGACAGGGGTAACCGGGGAGCTGTTTTTT. Protein product: CASSPGTGVTGELFF.

The rearrangement links TRBV5-1 to TRBJ1-4, with D perhaps TRBD1 (6 bases). The germline gives CDR1 SGHRS, CDR2 YFSETQ. This CDR3 region has 15 residues. The V end was cut by 2 bases, the J end by 5 bases, with 13 bases between. The CDR3 spells CASSFNFGQNEKLFF. DNA of the CDR3: TGCGCCAGCAGCTTTAATTTTGGACAGAATGAAAAACTGTTTTTT. Complete variable domain (other parts from reference TRBV5-1 and TRBJ1-4): KAGVTQTPRYLIKTRGQQVTLSCSPISGHRSVSWYQQTPGQGLQFLFEYFSETQRNKGNFPGRFSGRQFSNSRSEMNVSTLELGDSALYLCASSFNFGQNEKLFFGSGTQLSVL.

As to this clone: Different DNA sequences within this sample yield the same CDR3. The V gene is TRBV10-2, the J gene TRBJ2-3, with 10 bases that match TRBD2. The CDR3 runs 15 residues. Germline V gene data show CDR1 as WSHSY and CDR2 as SAAADI. The V segment lost 6 bases and the J segment 1 base; nucleotides outside the gene matches: 4. The CDR3 is CASRAGTSGTDTQYF. CDR3 DNA sequence: TGCGCCAGCAGGGCCGGGACTAGCGGCACAGATACGCAGTATTTT.

This clone was observed a few times. The J gene is TRBJ2-2, the V gene TRBV27; a possible D gene is TRBD1 (6 bases). Germline lookup yields CDR1 MNHEY and CDR2 SMNVEV (reference sequence). The V end was cut by 5 bases, the J end by 5 bases, with 15 bases between. The CDR3 length is 15 residues. This CDR3 reads CASSPLQGRTGELFF. DNA of the CDR3: TGTGCCAGCAGTCCACTACAGGGTCGAACCGGGGAGCTGTTTTTT.

This chain connects TRBV20-1 to TRBJ1-1; maybe TRBD1 (5 bases). CDR3 length: 11 amino acids. V was cut by 5 bases and J by 5 bases, with 9 bases left in between. Germline CDR1 DFQATT, CDR2 SNEGSKA (reference sequence). The CDR3 protein is CSAGAWTEAFF. Written as DNA, the CDR3 is TGCAGTGCTGGGGCTTGGACTGAAGCTTTCTTT.

The gene calls are TRBV4-2 and TRBJ2-1; 7 nucleotides agree with TRBD2. Trimming took 2 bases from V and 1 from J; bases not matched to a gene: 8. This CDR3 has 17 residues. The germline CDR1 and CDR2 sequences are LGHNA and YNFKEQ. The CDR3 is CASSQPQAGGSYNEQFF. Here the CDR3 DNA reads TGTGCCAGCAGCCAACCCCAGGCCGGGGGGTCCTACAATGAGCAGTTCTTC.

This chain joins TRBV6-5 and TRBJ2-3; 8 positions match TRBD2. V trimming: 0 bases; J trimming: 13 bases; junction bases outside the gene matches: 6. The germline V gene has CDR1 MNHEY and CDR2 SVGAGI. This CDR3 region has 13 residues. This CDR3 is CASSYSRGTSEYF. The CDR3 DNA is TGTGCCAGCAGTTACTCACGTGGGACTAGTGAGTATTTT.

The gene calls are TRBV5-6 and TRBJ1-1, with D tentatively TRBD1 (6 bases). The CDR3 is 13 residues long. Germline V gene data show CDR1 as SGHDT and CDR2 as YYEEEE. Between the trimmed V and J ends, which lost 1 base and 7 bases, there was a span of 11 bases. CDR3 loop: CASSLPGHSEAFF. As DNA, the CDR3 is TGTGCCAGCAGCTTGCCGGGACACAGTGAAGCTTTCTTT. The full variable domain, its missing parts supplied by reference TRBV5-6 and TRBJ1-1, is DAGVTQSPTHLIKTRGQQVTLRCSPKSGHDTVSWYQQALGQGPQFIFQYYEEEERQRGNFPDRFSGHQFPNYSSELNVNALLLGDSALYLCASSLPGHSEAFFGQGTRLTVV.

The chain has TRBV28 and TRBJ2-1, with 8 nucleotides matching TRBD2. The CDR3 runs to 16 residues. The trim removed 5 bases at V and 5 bases at J, leaving 11 bases unmatched. From germline, CDR1 is MDHEN and CDR2 SYDVKM. In nucleotides, the CDR3 is TGTGCCAGCAGTCAACCGGGACTAGGGATGGACAATGAGCAGTTCTTC. Translated, it gives CASSQPGLGMDNEQFF.

The chain joins TRBV6-5 to TRBJ1-2; weak D call: TRBD1 (5 bases). In germline, CDR1 is MNHEY, CDR2 SVGAGI. Between the trimmed V and J ends, which lost 0 bases and 7 bases, there was a span of 12 bases. The CDR3 has 14 residues. CDR3 region: CASSYSRGLGGYTF. Here the CDR3 DNA reads TGTGCCAGCAGTTACTCAAGGGGACTTGGTGGCTACACCTTC.

The CDR3, as DNA: TGTGCCAGCAGACTAGCGGGGGGCACCGGGGAGCTGTTTTTT. This codes for CASRLAGGTGELFF. V is TRBV7-3 and J is TRBJ2-2; 12 nucleotides align to TRBD2. The ends lost 6 bases at V and 4 bases at J; junction bases unmatched: 0. Germline CDR1 is SGHTA and CDR2 is FQGTGA. This CDR3 spans 14 amino acids.

J is TRBJ1-2 and V is TRBV18; unclear D gene. The CDR3 consists of 17 residues. The V end was cut by 3 bases, the J end by 0 bases, with 17 bases between. Germline V gene sequence: CDR1 KGHSH, CDR2 LQKENI. CDR3 in amino acids: CASSPAPGVGANYGYTF. The CDR3 region has the DNA TGTGCCAGCTCACCGGCGCCAGGCGTCGGGGCTAACTATGGCTACACCTTC.

This sequence joins TRBV7-9 and TRBJ2-5; TRBD1 agrees at 7 bases. This CDR3 region has 16 residues. The germline V gene encodes CDR1 SEHNR and CDR2 FQNEAQ (reference sequence). J was trimmed by 5 bases and V by 4 bases; bases with no gene match: 13. Here the CDR3 DNA reads TGTGCCAGCAGCTCGTACAGGGGAACAAGACCGGAGACCCAGTACTTC. This encodes CASSSYRGTRPETQYF.

V and J are TRBV2 and TRBJ2-5; 7 nucleotides agree with TRBD2. CDR1 and CDR2 from the germline V gene are SNHLY and FYNNEI. Germline trimming cut 6 bases from V and 5 bases from J; bases unmatched to any gene: 12. The CDR3 contains 15 residues. CDR3 amino acids: CASRPLAGDGETQYF. For the CDR3, the DNA is TGTGCCAGCAGGCCACTGGCGGGGGATGGGGAGACCCAGTACTTC.